This TCR beta chain is from a study of post-analysis software for immune sequencing data (dated by TCRdb to 2014 to 2015). About the full investigation: The recorded disease courses included relapsing-remitting, secondary progressive and progressive-relapsing multiple sclerosis, and some patients had no subtype annotation. Patient repertoires were compared against about twelve previously published healthy control repertoires from donors aged roughly 6 to 28 years. A subset of samples was prepared in parallel using single-end sample barcoding, then pooled and co-amplified after Illumina adapter ligation. Beyond this particular receptor, the publication reports: Compared with controls, multiple sclerosis patients had significantly lower normalized Chao1 diversity, a finding suggesting substantial peripheral T-cell clonal expansion. Direct clustering with F measure showed strong co-clustering of samples prepared in the same batch, prompting a batch-effect correction. The control group was slightly older than the multiple sclerosis patient group. Patients showed significantly higher frequencies than controls for roughly 5 TRBV segments, among them TRBV5-6, TRBV5-1 and TRBV20-1.

Including the terminal cysteine and phenylalanine, the CDR3 comprises 14 residues. The DNA shown is the 42-base CDR3, in frame from base 1. V and J are trimmed by 6 bases and 10 bases, and the gene matches miss 9 bases of the junction. In the germline V gene, CDR1 corresponds to MDHEN and CDR2 to SYDVKM. To demonstrate the VDJtools post-analysis software, the study profiled TCR beta repertoires from the peripheral blood of about 13 young patients with multiple sclerosis. The multiple sclerosis patients were children and adolescents ranging in age from roughly 6 to 15 years. Turning to this clonotype: Its antigen has not been determined. No per-base quality is available; no much larger clone lies one base away.

Receptor amplification or capture employed PCR. This sample was sequenced with an Illumina HiSeq 2500. To reduce PCR and sequencing biases, unique molecular identifiers were incorporated into the TCR beta cDNA libraries. Every 1 to 10 million input T cells yielded around 500,000 cDNA molecules, meaning each molecule approximated one T cell. The patient libraries were prepared and sequenced with the same protocol used for the earlier healthy control dataset. Samples belonging to the same batch were prepared together, multiplexed and sequenced on a shared HiSeq lane. Turning to the authors' computational methods: Raw barcoded reads were processed with MIGEC, and single-read molecular identifier groups were discarded before consensus assembly and CDR3 extraction. Clonotype tables were post-analysed with VDJtools, normalizing diversity by down-sampling all datasets to the smallest sample size. To correct batch-related cross-sample contamination, repertoire overlap clustering matched CDR3 amino acid sequences but not nucleotide sequences. TCRdb itself trimmed the public reads at Q25 with fastp, ran MiXCR and retained productive beta chains. When rows share a CDR3 protein, they turn into one entry using the most common DNA and genes. The V and J calls follow TCRdb's processing rather than the paper's. The sample table lists around 770,000 distinct CDR3 sequences, just over 45% of them with a count of one. The ten largest account for roughly 4.9% of the sample.

The sequence was obtained from a girl aged 5 to 17 with multiple sclerosis. The sequenced material came from blood. The V and J segments used are TRBV28 and TRBJ2-1; the central 10 bases match TRBD1. The DNA sequence is given as TGTGCCAGCAGAACCCGGGACAGGGGCAACGAGCAGTTCTTC. Protein translation: CASRTRDRGNEQFF.